Each of the 18 T cell receptor beta chains below was sequenced from the same sample in a study of shared clonotypes between healthy human individuals. TCRdb's copy holds only in-frame clones and misses some; the assay was immunoSEQ multiplex PCR. The repertoire holds some 2,400,000 clones, with more than 90% as singletons. Material: naive CD4+ T cells sorted from blood. As for subset: CD45RA+ positively selected. The origin of the receptors is a man aged 18-30 years in good health.

Notes on this clone: The junction departs from germline at one end; a sequencing error may be responsible. This chain uses TRBV11-3 with TRBJ1-5; 8 bases match TRBD1. Germline V gene data show CDR1 as SGHNT and CDR2 as YENEEA. The length of the CDR3 is 13 residues. Here the CDR3 DNA reads TGTACCAGGGGGCGGGGTGGGCATCAGCCCCAGCATTTT. Translation gives CTRGRGGHQPQHF.

In this sample, this clone turned up once. The chain combines TRBV9 with TRBJ1-6; D is possibly TRBD1 (6 bases). V dropped 0 bases and J dropped 7 bases, with 14 bases sitting between them. There are 16 residues in the CDR3. Germline loops: CDR1 SGDLS, CDR2 YYNGEE. The CDR3 reads CASSVALQGTNSPLHF. The CDR3 DNA reads TGTGCCAGCAGCGTAGCACTGCAGGGGACCAATTCACCCCTCCACTTT.

As regards this clone: This may stem from a read error, because a much larger clone lies one nucleotide away. The same CDR3 also results from other DNA sequences found in this sample. V and J are TRBV6-5 and TRBJ2-7; the match to TRBD2 covers 13 bases. The germline gives CDR1 MNHEY, CDR2 SVGAGI. The CDR3 is made up of 15 amino acids. J gave up 2 bases and V 4 bases, and 2 bases lay outside the gene matches. CDR3 loop: CASSSGLAGAYEQYF. DNA for the CDR3: TGTGCCAGCAGTTCCGGACTAGCGGGAGCCTACGAGCAGTACTTC.

The chain combines TRBV5-8 with TRBJ2-5, with TRBD1 as a possible D gene (6 bases). Germline V gene sequence: CDR1 SGHTS, CDR2 YDEGEE. This CDR3 spans 14 amino acids. Deletions cut 4 bases from V and 4 bases from J, with 14 bases between. CDR3 residues: CASSPQGLVETQYF. The DNA for the CDR3 is TGTGCCAGCAGCCCACAGGGTTTGGTAGAGACCCAGTACTTC.

The J gene is TRBJ2-5, the V gene TRBV4-1; D remains ambiguous. The ends were cut back, 2 bases at V and 1 base at J, with 8 bases in the middle. This CDR3 spans 14 amino acids. Germline values: CDR1 MGHRA, CDR2 YSYEKL. In DNA form, the CDR3 reads TGCGCCAGCAGCCAAATCCGGCTCCAAGAGACCCAGTACTTC. Residues: CASSQIRLQETQYF.

This clone has only one observation. The chain is built from TRBV21-1 and TRBJ1-6. TRBV21-1 is recorded as a pseudogene. This CDR3 is 16 amino acids long. The CDR3 protein is CASSYRRAGVNSPLHF. The DNA of the CDR3 is TGTGCCAGCAGCTACCGTAGGGCCGGGGTTAATTCACCCCTCCACTTT.

This chain connects TRBV5-1 to TRBJ2-7; D possibly corresponds to TRBD2 (5 bases). Per the germline V gene, CDR1 is SGHRS and CDR2 is YFSETQ. V lost 4 bases and J 7 bases, leaving 18 bases between the germline ends. CDR3 size: 14 residues. The CDR3 nucleotides are TGCGCCAGCAGCCCTGACCGAGGGAGTAAGGAGCAGTACTTC. Encoded protein: CASSPDRGSKEQYF.

The rearrangement uses TRBV6-5 and TRBJ1-1; D is perhaps TRBD1 (5 bases). CDR1 and CDR2 (germline): MNHEY, SVGAGI. This CDR3 comprises 15 residues. Trimming stripped 0 bases from V and 2 bases from J, with 10 bases between. The CDR3 nucleotides read TGTGCCAGCAGTTACTCGGGACCCCGAAACACTGAAGCTTTCTTT. Translated, it gives CASSYSGPRNTEAFF.

The V gene is TRBV28, the J gene TRBJ2-3; no clear D. Trimming pared 6 bases from V and 2 bases from J, leaving 15 bases between. CDR3 size: 15 residues. CDR1 and CDR2 from the germline V gene are MDHEN and SYDVKM. The DNA for the CDR3 is TGTGCCAGCAGGCCCCCGGGTGGGTCCACAGATACGCAGTATTTT. Translation: CASRPPGGSTDTQYF. Full variable domain (missing parts from reference TRBV28 and TRBJ2-3): DVKVTQSSRYLVKRTGEKVFLECVQDMDHENMFWYRQDPGLGLRLIYFSYDVKMKEKGDIPEGYSVSREKKERFSLILESASTNQTSMYLCASRPPGGSTDTQYFGPGTRLTVL.

The DNA of the CDR3 is TGCGCCAGCAGCAAACAGGTCGACACTGAAGCTTTCTTT. This translates into CASSKQVDTEAFF. The chain carries TRBV4-1 and TRBJ1-1, with D possibly matching TRBD1 (5 bases). The CDR3 loop spans 13 amino acids. From germline, CDR1 is MGHRA and CDR2 YSYEKL. The V end was cut by 5 bases, the J end by 3 bases, with 10 bases between.

The V gene is TRBV2, the J gene TRBJ1-2; D not resolved. Trimming removed 3 bases from V and 1 base from J, with 9 bases in between. From germline, CDR1 is SNHLY and CDR2 FYNNEI. There are 14 residues in the CDR3. CDR3 coding DNA: TGTGCCAGCAGTGAGGAAGTCCTTAACTATGGCTACACCTTC. This encodes CASSEEVLNYGYTF.

The J gene is TRBJ2-1, the V gene TRBV2; the match to TRBD1 covers 7 bases. The germline V gene has CDR1 SNHLY and CDR2 FYNNEI. The CDR3 is 17 residues long. J gave up 2 bases and V 6 bases, and 13 bases lay outside the gene matches. The CDR3 sequence: CASRGTVGDGPYNEQFF. The CDR3 region has the DNA TGTGCCAGCAGGGGGACAGTAGGGGACGGACCCTACAATGAGCAGTTCTTC.

The genes are TRBV6-5 and TRBJ2-5, with unresolved D. V lost 6 bases to trimming and J lost 3 bases, with 17 bases between them. The germline V gene encodes CDR1 MNHEY and CDR2 SVGAGI. The CDR3 covers 15 residues. The DNA of the CDR3 is TGTGCCAGCAGGCCCCAGCTTGGCACTGAAGAGACCCAGTACTTC. Translated, it gives CASRPQLGTEETQYF.

The V call is TRBV5-6, the J call TRBJ2-7; 11 bases match TRBD1. CDR1 is SGHDT and CDR2 is YYEEEE in the germline V gene. The CDR3 is 14 amino acids. V was clipped by 5 bases and J by 5 bases; unmatched bases: 6. As DNA, the CDR3 is TGTGCCAGCAGACGGACAGGGGGCATCGACGAGCAGTACTTC. It is translated as CASRRTGGIDEQYF.

The chain couples TRBV6-1 to TRBJ1-3; D gene uncertain. This CDR3 has 12 amino acids. CDR1 MNHNS and CDR2 SASEGT come from the germline V gene. Trimming removed 6 bases from V and 6 bases from J, with 9 bases in between. The CDR3 spells CASREPLNTIYF. The CDR3 DNA is TGTGCCAGCAGGGAGCCTTTAAACACCATATATTTT.

The chain uses TRBV2 and TRBJ2-2, with D uncertain. V lost 4 bases to trimming and J lost 2 bases, with 8 bases between them. Germline-derived CDR1 and CDR2 are SNHLY and FYNNEI. The CDR3 covers 14 residues. The CDR3 region is CASSVGRNTGELFF. CDR3 coding DNA: TGTGCCAGCAGTGTCGGCAGAAACACCGGGGAGCTGTTTTTT.

The rearrangement joins TRBV5-1 to TRBJ1-6; D ambiguous. Trimming took 3 bases from V and 0 from J, leaving 10 bases between them. Germline CDR1 and CDR2: SGHRS and YFSETQ. This CDR3 is built from 16 residues. The CDR3 bases are TGCGCCAGCAGCTCCGGGTCGAGCTCCTATAATTCACCCCTCCACTTT. Translated, it gives CASSSGSSSYNSPLHF.

In the case of this clone: Additional DNA sequences in this sample encode the identical CDR3. The chain couples TRBV6-5 to TRBJ1-2; D is unresolved. Germline CDR1 is MNHEY and CDR2 is SVGAGI. The CDR3 covers 14 residues. The V and J ends lost 0 bases and 2 bases respectively, with 7 bases between them. This CDR3 is CASSYSAGNYGYTF. CDR3 DNA: TGTGCCAGCAGTTACTCTGCGGGCAACTATGGCTACACCTTC.